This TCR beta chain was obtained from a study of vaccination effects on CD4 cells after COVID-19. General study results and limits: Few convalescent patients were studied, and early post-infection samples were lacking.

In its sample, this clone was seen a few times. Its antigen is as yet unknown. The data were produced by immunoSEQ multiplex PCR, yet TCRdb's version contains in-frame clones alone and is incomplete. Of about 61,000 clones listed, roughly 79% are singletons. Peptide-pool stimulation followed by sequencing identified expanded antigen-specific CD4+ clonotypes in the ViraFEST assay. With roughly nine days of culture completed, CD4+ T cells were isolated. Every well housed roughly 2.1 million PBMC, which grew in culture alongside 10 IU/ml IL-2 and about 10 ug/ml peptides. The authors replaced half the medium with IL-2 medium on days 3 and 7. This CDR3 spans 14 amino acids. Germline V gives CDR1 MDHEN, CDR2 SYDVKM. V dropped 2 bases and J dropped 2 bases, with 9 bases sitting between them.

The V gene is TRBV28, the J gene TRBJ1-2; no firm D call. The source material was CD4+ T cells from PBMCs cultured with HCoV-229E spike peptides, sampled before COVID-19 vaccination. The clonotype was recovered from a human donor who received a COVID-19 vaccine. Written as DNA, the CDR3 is TGTGCCAGCAGTTTACGGGTTGGGAACTATGGCTACACCTTC. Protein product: CASSLRVGNYGYTF.